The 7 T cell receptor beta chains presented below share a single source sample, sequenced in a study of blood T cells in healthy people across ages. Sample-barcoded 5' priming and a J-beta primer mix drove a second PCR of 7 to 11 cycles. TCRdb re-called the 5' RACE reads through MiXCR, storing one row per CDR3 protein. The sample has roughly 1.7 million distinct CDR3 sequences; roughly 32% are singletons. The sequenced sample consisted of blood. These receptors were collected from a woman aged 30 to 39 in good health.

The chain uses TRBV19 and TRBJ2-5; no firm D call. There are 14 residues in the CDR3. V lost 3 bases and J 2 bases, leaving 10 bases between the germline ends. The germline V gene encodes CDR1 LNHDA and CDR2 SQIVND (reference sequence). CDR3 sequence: CASSIVAGQETQYF. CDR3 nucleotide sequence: TGTGCCAGTAGTATCGTCGCAGGACAAGAGACCCAGTACTTC.

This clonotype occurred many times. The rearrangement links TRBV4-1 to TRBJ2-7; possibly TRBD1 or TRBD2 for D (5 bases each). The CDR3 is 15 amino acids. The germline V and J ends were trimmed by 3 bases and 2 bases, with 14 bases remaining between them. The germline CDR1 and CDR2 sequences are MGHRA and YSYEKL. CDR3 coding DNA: TGCGCCAGCAGCCAGGCCGGGACGGCTACCTACGAGCAGTACTTC. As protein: CASSQAGTATYEQYF.

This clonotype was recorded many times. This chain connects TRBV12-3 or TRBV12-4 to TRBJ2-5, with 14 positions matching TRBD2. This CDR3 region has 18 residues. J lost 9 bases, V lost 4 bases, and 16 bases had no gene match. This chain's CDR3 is CASSSGTSGSPSRGAQYF. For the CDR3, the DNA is TGTGCCAGCAGTTCCGGGACTAGCGGGAGCCCCTCTAGAGGGGCCCAGTACTTC.

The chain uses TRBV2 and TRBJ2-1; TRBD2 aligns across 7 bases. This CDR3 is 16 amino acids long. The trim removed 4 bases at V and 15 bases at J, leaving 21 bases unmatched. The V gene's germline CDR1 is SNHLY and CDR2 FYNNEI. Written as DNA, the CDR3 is TGTGCCAGCAGTGTGAATGGTCCTAGCGGACATTTTCGGATGTTCTTC. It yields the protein CASSVNGPSGHFRMFF.

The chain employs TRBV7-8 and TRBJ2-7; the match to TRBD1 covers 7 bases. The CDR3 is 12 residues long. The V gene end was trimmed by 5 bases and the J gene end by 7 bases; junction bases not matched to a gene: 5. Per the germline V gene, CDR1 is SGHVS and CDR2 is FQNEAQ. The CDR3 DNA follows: TGTGCCAGCAGCACCCGGACAGGAGAGCAGTACTTC. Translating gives CASSTRTGEQYF.

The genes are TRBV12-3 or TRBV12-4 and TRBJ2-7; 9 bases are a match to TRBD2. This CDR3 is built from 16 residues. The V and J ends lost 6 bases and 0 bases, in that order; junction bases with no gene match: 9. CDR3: CASSLAGGRASYEQYF. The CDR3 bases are TGTGCCAGCAGCTTGGCGGGCGGGAGGGCCTCCTACGAGCAGTACTTC.

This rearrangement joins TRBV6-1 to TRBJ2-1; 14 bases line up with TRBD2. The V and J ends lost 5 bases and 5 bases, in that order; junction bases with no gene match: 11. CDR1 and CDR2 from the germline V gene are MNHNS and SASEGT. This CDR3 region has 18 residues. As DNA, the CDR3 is TGTGCCAGCAGTCGACCGACTAGCGGGGGGGCACCTCACAATGAGCAGTTCTTC. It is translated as CASSRPTSGGAPHNEQFF.